This T cell receptor beta chain was sequenced during a study of T cell responses to AZD1222 COVID-19 vaccine. Study-wide results and limits: Only a handful of AZD1222 recipients, several in all, had baseline seropositivity.

Repertoires were generated with immunoSEQ multiplex PCR, while TCRdb's copy carries only in-frame clones and drops some. The repertoire holds about 160,000 clones, with approximately 94% as singletons. Germline V gene lookup returns CDR1 SNHLY and CDR2 FYNNEI. The CDR3 extends over 14 amino acids. V was trimmed by 8 bases and J by 2 bases, leaving 15 bases between them. Concerning this clone itself: Antigen: not known.

V gene TRBV2 combines with J gene TRBJ1-1, with D unresolved. The sequence was collected from an adult who received the AZD1222 COVID-19 vaccine. Sequenced material: peripheral blood, taken 28 days after the second AZD1222 dose. CDR3: CASGSLGVNTEAFF. The CDR3 bases are TGTGCCAGCGGGTCCCTCGGGGTTAACACTGAAGCTTTCTTT.